The clone carrying this T cell receptor (beta chain) was found many times. This entry comes from a study of post-analysis software for immune sequencing data. Unique molecular identifiers featured in each of the TCR beta cDNA libraries. T cells numbering roughly 0.9 to 11 million gave rise to 500,000 or so cDNA molecules. One entry per CDR3 protein results from TCRdb running MiXCR on the PCR reads. The sample has under 200,000 distinct CDR3 sequences; around 34% are singletons. This CDR3 contains 16 residues. Germline-derived CDR1 and CDR2 are MNHEY and SMNVEV (reference sequence). V shed 3 bases and J shed 2 bases, with 15 bases lying between them.

The sample was blood, taken after autologous hematopoietic stem cell transplantation. This receptor was identified in a girl under 18 with multiple sclerosis. V and J are TRBV27 and TRBJ2-3; D unclear. The CDR3 is CASSFYPLNLTDTQYF. The CDR3 DNA sequence: TGTGCCAGCAGTTTCTACCCCCTTAATCTCACAGATACGCAGTATTTT.